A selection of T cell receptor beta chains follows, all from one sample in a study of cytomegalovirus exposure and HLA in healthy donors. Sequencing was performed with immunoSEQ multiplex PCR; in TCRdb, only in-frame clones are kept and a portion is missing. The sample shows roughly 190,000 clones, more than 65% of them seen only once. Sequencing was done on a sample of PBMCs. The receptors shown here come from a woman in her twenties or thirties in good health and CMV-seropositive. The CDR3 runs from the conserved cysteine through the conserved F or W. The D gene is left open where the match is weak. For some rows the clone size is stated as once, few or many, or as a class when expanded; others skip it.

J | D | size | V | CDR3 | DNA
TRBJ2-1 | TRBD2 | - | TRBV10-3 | CAISERSSGGPSSYNEQFF | TGTGCCATCAGTGAACGTTCTAGCGGGGGTCCTAGCTCCTACAATGAGCAGTTCTTC
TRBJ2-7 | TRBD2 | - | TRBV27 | CASSPLDNPAGGIYEQYF | TGTGCCAGCAGTCCCCTAGATAATCCAGCGGGAGGTATCTACGAGCAGTACTTC
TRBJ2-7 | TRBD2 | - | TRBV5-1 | CASSRGDSYEQYF | TGCGCCAGCAGCCGGGGGGATTCCTACGAGCAGTACTTC
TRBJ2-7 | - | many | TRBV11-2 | CASSLDRYEQYF | TGTGCCAGCAGCTTAGACCGCTACGAGCAGTACTTC
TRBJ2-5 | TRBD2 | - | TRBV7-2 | CASTRGGTQETQYF | TGTGCCAGCACGCGGGGGGGTACCCAAGAGACCCAGTACTTC
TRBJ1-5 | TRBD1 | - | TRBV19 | CASSILDRNYKGNQPQHF | TGTGCCAGTAGTATCCTGGACAGGAATTACAAGGGCAATCAGCCCCAGCATTTT
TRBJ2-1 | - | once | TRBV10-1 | CASNLTGQGAIAGGGEQFF | TGCGCCAGCAACCTGACCGGACAGGGGGCTATAGCGGGAGGGGGTGAGCAGTTCTTC
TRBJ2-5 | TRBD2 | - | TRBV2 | CASSERGVGETQYF | TGTGCCAGCAGTGAACGGGGGGTGGGCGAGACCCAGTACTTC
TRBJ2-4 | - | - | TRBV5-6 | CASSLDRQNIQYF | TGTGCCAGCAGCTTGGACAGACAAAACATTCAGTACTTC
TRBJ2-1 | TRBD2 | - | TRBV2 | CASTYSSGRPSYNEQFF | TGTGCCAGCACGTACTCAAGCGGGAGGCCCTCCTACAATGAGCAGTTCTTC
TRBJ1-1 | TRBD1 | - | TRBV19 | CASSIRGQGAVNTEAFF | TGTGCCAGTAGTATCAGGGGACAGGGGGCGGTGAACACTGAAGCTTTCTTT
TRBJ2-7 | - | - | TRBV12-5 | CASGLVVDYYEQYF | TGTGCTAGTGGTTTGGTGGTAGACTACTACGAGCAGTACTTC
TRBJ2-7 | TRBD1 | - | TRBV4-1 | CASSLQAGQGKYEQYF | TGCGCCAGCAGCCTTCAGGCGGGACAGGGCAAATACGAGCAGTACTTC
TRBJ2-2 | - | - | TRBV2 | CASVAGAPTTGELFF | TGTGCCAGCGTTGCAGGGGCGCCTACCACCGGGGAGCTGTTTTTT
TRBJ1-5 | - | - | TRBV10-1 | CASSLITNHQPQHF | TGCGCCAGCAGTCTCATAACAAATCATCAGCCCCAGCATTTT
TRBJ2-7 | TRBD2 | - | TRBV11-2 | CASSLVSAGDLYEQYF | TGTGCCAGCAGCTTAGTGTCTGCGGGAGATCTCTACGAGCAGTACTTC
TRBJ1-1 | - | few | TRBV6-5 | CASEETGEAFF | TGTGCCAGCGAAGAGACAGGAGAAGCTTTCTTT
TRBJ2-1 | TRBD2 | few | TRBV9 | CASSVGLAGGPVEQFF | TGTGCCAGCAGCGTAGGTTTAGCGGGAGGGCCCGTGGAGCAGTTCTTC
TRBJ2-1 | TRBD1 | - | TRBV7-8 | CASSLGQGAYNEQFF | TGTGCCAGCAGCTTAGGGCAGGGGGCCTACAATGAGCAGTTCTTC
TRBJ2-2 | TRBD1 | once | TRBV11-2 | CASSSPGTGDGTGELFF | TGTGCCAGCAGCTCCCCCGGGACAGGGGATGGCACCGGGGAGCTGTTTTTT
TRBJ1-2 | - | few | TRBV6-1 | CASSETGLYGYTF | TGTGCCAGCAGTGAAACAGGGCTATATGGCTACACCTTC
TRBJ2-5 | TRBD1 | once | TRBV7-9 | CASSSGTAVQETQYF | TGTGCCAGCAGCTCCGGGACAGCGGTCCAAGAGACCCAGTACTTC
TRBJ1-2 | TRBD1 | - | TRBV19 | CASSSRHRGYGYTF | TGTGCCAGTAGTTCCCGACACAGGGGCTATGGCTACACCTTC
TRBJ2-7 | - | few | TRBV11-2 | CASSLVGGEQYF | TGTGCCAGCAGCTTAGTAGGGGGCGAGCAGTACTTC
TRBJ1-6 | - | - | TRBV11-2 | CASSSDRNSPLHF | TGTGCCAGCAGCTCGGACAGAAATTCACCCCTCCACTTT
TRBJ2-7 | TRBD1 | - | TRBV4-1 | CASSQDLGTGYYEQYF | TGCGCCAGCAGCCAAGATCTGGGGACAGGATACTACGAGCAGTACTTC
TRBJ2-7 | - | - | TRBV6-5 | CASMWSASDYEQYF | TGTGCCAGCATGTGGTCAGCGTCGGACTACGAGCAGTACTTC
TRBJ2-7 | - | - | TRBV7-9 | CASSLVVGRQSYEQYF | TGTGCCAGCAGCTTGGTGGTGGGGCGGCAATCCTACGAGCAGTACTTC
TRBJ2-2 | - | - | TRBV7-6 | CASSPLVSGGDTGELFF | TGTGCCAGCAGCCCGCTGGTATCTGGAGGGGACACCGGGGAGCTGTTTTTT
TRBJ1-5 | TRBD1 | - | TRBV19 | CASRIQGASNQPQHF | TGTGCCAGTAGGATTCAGGGGGCGAGCAATCAGCCCCAGCATTTT
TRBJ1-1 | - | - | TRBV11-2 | CASSLAGVEEAFF | TGTGCCAGCAGCTTAGCCGGGGTCGAGGAAGCTTTCTTT
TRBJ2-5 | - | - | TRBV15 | CATSRGGGQETQYF | TGTGCCACCAGCAGAGGTGGAGGTCAAGAGACCCAGTACTTC
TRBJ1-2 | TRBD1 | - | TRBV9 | CASSVRTGGHGYTF | TGTGCCAGCAGCGTAAGGACAGGGGGCCATGGCTACACCTTC
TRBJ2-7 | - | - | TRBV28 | CASSPRENRYYEQYF | TGTGCCAGCAGTCCCCGGGAAAACAGATACTACGAGCAGTACTTC
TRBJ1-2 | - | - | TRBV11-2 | CASSSTANYGYTF | TGTGCCAGCAGCTCGACAGCTAACTATGGCTACACCTTC
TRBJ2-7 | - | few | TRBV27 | CASSLSPVRKDYEQYF | TGTGCCAGCAGTTTAAGCCCTGTCCGTAAAGATTACGAGCAGTACTTC
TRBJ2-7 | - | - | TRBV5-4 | CASSSPLVIYEQYF | TGTGCCAGCAGCTCTCCCCTAGTGATCTACGAGCAGTACTTC